The clone carrying this TCR beta chain was seen a few times. These data originate in a study of beta chain features in type 1 diabetes. CD45RO/CCR7/CD25/CD127/CD95/CD27 separated CD4+ naive, central memory, regulatory and stem cell-like memory cells by sorting. The entirety of the isolated RNA underwent reverse transcription, so expressed TCRB transcripts were sequenced. Libraries were prepared by immunoSEQ multiplex PCR; TCRdb keeps only in-frame clonotypes and omits some of them. This table holds 200,000 to 250,000 clones, roughly 13% found once. Germline V gene sequence: CDR1 SGHRS, CDR2 YFSETQ. V lost 4 bases to trimming and J lost 1 base, with 9 bases between them. The CDR3 has 14 amino acids.

The sequence derives from a woman between 40 and 50 years old in good health. This chain joins TRBV5-1 and TRBJ1-3, with D possibly TRBD1 on 6 matching bases. Specimen: naive CD4+ T cells from blood. The CDR3 DNA reads as TGCGCCAGCAGCCAGGGGATTTCTGGAAACACCATATATTTT. This encodes CASSQGISGNTIYF.